Each of the 9 T cell receptor beta chains below was sequenced from the same sample in a study of blood T cells in healthy people across ages. Alongside a J-beta primer mix, a sample-barcoded 5' primer served in a second PCR lasting roughly 7 to 12 cycles. One entry per CDR3 protein results from TCRdb running MiXCR on the 5' RACE reads. Among around 800,000 distinct CDR3 sequences listed, under 30% were seen once. These data are also associated with another study on T cells of mothers and their children.

The specimen was blood. The receptors derive from a boy younger than 18 in good health.

V is TRBV20-1 and J is TRBJ2-5; perhaps TRBD2 as D (7 bases). The CDR3 runs to 13 residues. V was cut by 6 bases and J by 5 bases, with 16 bases left in between. Germline assignment: CDR1 DFQATT and CDR2 SNEGSKA (reference sequence). CDR3 region: CSAGGPEQETQYF. The CDR3 DNA reads as TGCAGTGCCGGGGGGCCCGAACAGGAGACCCAGTACTTC.

Only a few counts were recorded for this clonotype. The V gene is TRBV7-3, the J gene TRBJ2-2; TRBD1 is a possible D gene (6 bases). CDR1 is SGHTA, CDR2 FQGTGA, per germline. Trimming removed 4 bases from V and 5 bases from J, with 11 bases in between. The CDR3 loop spans 14 amino acids. The CDR3 sequence: CASSYTTGTGELFF. In nucleotides, the CDR3 is TGTGCCAGCAGCTACACCACAGGGACCGGGGAGCTGTTTTTT.

The rearrangement links TRBV29-1 to TRBJ1-2; D may be TRBD1 (5 bases). CDR3 length: 12 residues. CDR1 is SQVTM, CDR2 ANQGSEA, per germline. Trimming removed 7 bases from V and 6 bases from J, with 15 bases in between. The CDR3 reads CSGYSSGNGYTF. CDR3 nucleotide sequence: TGCAGCGGATACTCATCAGGGAATGGCTACACCTTC.

The V call is TRBV2, the J call TRBJ1-2; tentatively, D is TRBD1 (5 bases). Germline V gene sequence: CDR1 SNHLY, CDR2 FYNNEI. Trimming took 5 bases from V and 8 from J, leaving 18 bases between them. There are 14 residues in the CDR3. The CDR3 sequence is CASSLGPLGQGYTF. The CDR3 DNA reads TGTGCCAGCAGTTTAGGACCTCTGGGGCAAGGCTACACCTTC.

This clonotype was detected a few times. This sequence joins TRBV6-5 and TRBJ1-1, with D perhaps TRBD1 (6 bases). With 5 bases removed from V and 0 bases from J, the gap between germline ends came to 13 bases. This CDR3 is 15 amino acids long. CDR1 and CDR2 (germline): MNHEY, SVGAGI. The CDR3 reads CASSPTGRVNTEAFF. The CDR3 bases are TGTGCCAGCAGTCCCACAGGGCGGGTGAACACTGAAGCTTTCTTT.

The chain uses TRBV10-3 and TRBJ2-7; D is uncertain. Trimming removed 6 bases from V and 1 base from J, with 13 bases in between. The CDR3 has 14 residues. CDR1 and CDR2 (germline): ENHRY, SYGVKD. The DNA of the CDR3 is TGTGCCATCAGGGACGGACGATATTCCTACGAGCAGTACTTC. Translated, it gives CAIRDGRYSYEQYF.

The chain uses TRBV12-3 or TRBV12-4 and TRBJ2-7, with 7 positions matching TRBD1. The V segment lost 3 bases and the J segment 6 bases; nucleotides outside the gene matches: 8. The CDR3 sequence is 14 residues long. The CDR3 here is CASSLAGGKGEQYF. Written as DNA, the CDR3 is TGTGCCAGCAGTTTGGCAGGGGGAAAAGGCGAGCAGTACTTC.

The rearrangement links TRBV7-2 to TRBJ2-5; D is perhaps TRBD1 or TRBD2 (7 bases each). The DNA end is a closer match to TRBJ2-7, so the J assignment may be wrong. This CDR3 comprises 15 residues. The germline V gene encodes CDR1 SGHTA and CDR2 FQGNSA. CDR3 in DNA: TGTGCCAGCAGCCCGCAGGGGGGGACTTATGGCGAGCAGTACTTC. It specifies CASSPQGGTYGEQYF.

This clonotype has only a few counts. This sequence joins TRBV27 and TRBJ1-2; a weak D match, TRBD1 (6 bases). Looked up from germline, CDR1 is MNHEY and CDR2 is SMNVEV (reference sequence). This CDR3 comprises 13 residues. Trimming left V 2 bases short and J 8 bases short, with 12 bases between. The CDR3 bases are TGTGCCAGCAGTTTAGCAGGGGAGCGAGGCTACACCTTC. Amino acids: CASSLAGERGYTF.